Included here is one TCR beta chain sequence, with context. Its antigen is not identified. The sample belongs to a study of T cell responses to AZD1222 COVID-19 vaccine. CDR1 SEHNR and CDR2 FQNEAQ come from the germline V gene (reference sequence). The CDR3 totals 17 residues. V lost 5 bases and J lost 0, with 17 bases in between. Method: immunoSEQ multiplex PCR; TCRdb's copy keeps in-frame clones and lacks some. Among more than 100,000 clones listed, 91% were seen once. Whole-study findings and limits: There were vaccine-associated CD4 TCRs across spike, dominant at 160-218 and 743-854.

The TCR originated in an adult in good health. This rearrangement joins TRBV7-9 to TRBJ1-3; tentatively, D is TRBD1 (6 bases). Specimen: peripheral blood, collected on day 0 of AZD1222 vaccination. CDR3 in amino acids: CASSEERTAGSGNTIYF. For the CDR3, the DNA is TGTGCCAGCAGCGAAGAACGGACAGCCGGCTCTGGAAACACCATATATTTT. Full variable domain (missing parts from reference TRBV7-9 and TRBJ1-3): DTGVSQNPRHKITKRGQNVTFRCDPISEHNRLYWYRQTLGQGPEFLTYFQNEAQLEKSRLLSDRFSAERPKGSFSTLEIQRTEQGDSAMYLCASSEERTAGSGNTIYFGEGSWLTVV.